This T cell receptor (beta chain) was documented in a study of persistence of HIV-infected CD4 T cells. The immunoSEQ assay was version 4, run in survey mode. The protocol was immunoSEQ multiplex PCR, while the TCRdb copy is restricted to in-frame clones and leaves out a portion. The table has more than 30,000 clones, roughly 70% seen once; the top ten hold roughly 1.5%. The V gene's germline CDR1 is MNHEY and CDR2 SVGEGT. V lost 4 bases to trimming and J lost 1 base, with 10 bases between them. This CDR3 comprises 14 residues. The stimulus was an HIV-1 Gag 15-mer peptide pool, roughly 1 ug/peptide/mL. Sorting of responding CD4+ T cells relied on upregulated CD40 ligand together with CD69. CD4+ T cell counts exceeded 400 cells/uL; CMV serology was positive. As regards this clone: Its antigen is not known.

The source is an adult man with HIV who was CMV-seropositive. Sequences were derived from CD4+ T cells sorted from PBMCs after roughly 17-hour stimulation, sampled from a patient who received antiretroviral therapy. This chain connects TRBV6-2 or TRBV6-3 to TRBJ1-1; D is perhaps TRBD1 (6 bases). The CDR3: CASSLGHPNTEAFF. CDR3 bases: TGTGCCAGCAGTTTGGGACACCCGAACACTGAAGCTTTCTTT.